The 30 T cell receptor beta chains presented below share a single source sample, sequenced in a study of patients and donors after allogeneic stem cell transplantation. TCRdb passed the RT-PCR reads through MiXCR, listing each CDR3 protein once. The sample holds fewer than 12,000 distinct CDR3 sequences, about 20% seen once. The sample was blood, either unsorted or a sorted T cell fraction (not recorded which). The receptors originated from a human donor who was either an allogeneic HSCT recipient or a stem cell or donor lymphocyte infusion donor (not recorded which). It is not recorded whose cells these are; they may come from a transplant donor.

The chain uses TRBV6-6 and TRBJ2-7, with D possibly being TRBD1 (5 bases). Trimming took 0 bases from V and 5 from J, leaving 5 bases between them. CDR1 and CDR2 from the germline V gene are MNHNY and SVGAGI (reference sequence). The length of the CDR3 is 12 residues. CDR3 in DNA: TGTGCCAGCAGTTACTCAGGGGACGAGCAGTACTTC. This gives the protein CASSYSGDEQYF.

The chain uses TRBV11-2 and TRBJ2-1; 13 nucleotides agree with TRBD2. CDR3 length equals 16 residues. The ends lost 1 base at V and 8 bases at J; junction bases unmatched: 5. The germline V gene encodes CDR1 SGHAT and CDR2 FQNNGV. The CDR3 here is CASSLGLAGGFYEQFF. Here the CDR3 DNA reads TGTGCCAGCAGCTTAGGACTAGCGGGGGGTTTCTATGAGCAGTTCTTC.

The chain carries TRBV2 and TRBJ2-2, with 7 bases fitting TRBD1. The CDR3 consists of 13 residues. The V gene end was trimmed by 6 bases and the J gene end by 5 bases; junction bases not matched to a gene: 3. The germline CDR1 and CDR2 sequences are SNHLY and FYNNEI. CDR3 protein: CASSKQGTGELFF. As DNA, the CDR3 is TGTGCCAGCAGCAAACAGGGGACCGGGGAGCTGTTTTTT. The whole variable domain, remainder taken from reference TRBV2 and TRBJ2-2, is EPEVTQTPSHQVTQMGQEVILRCVPISNHLYFYWYRQILGQKVEFLVSFYNNEISEKSEIFDDQFSVERPDGSNFTLKIRSTKLEDSAMYFCASSKQGTGELFFGEGSRLTVL.

This clonotype was found a few times. This chain joins TRBV4-3 and TRBJ2-1; TRBD1 matches 8 bases. The V gene end was trimmed by 1 base and the J gene end by 8 bases; junction bases not matched to a gene: 7. Looked up from germline, CDR1 is LGHNA and CDR2 is YSLEER. The CDR3 sequence is 15 residues long. The CDR3 here is CASSQGQGSEYEQFF. The CDR3 nucleotides read TGCGCCAGCAGCCAAGGACAGGGGAGTGAGTATGAGCAGTTCTTC.

This clonotype has just a few counts. This chain links TRBV18 with TRBJ2-3, with 8 bases aligning to TRBD1. The CDR3 spans 15 residues. Unmatched junction bases numbered 3, after V lost 0 bases and J lost 4 bases. Per the germline V gene, CDR1 is KGHSH and CDR2 is LQKENI. The chain's CDR3 is CASSPPLQGADTQYF. As DNA, the CDR3 is TGTGCCAGCTCACCACCCCTACAGGGGGCAGATACGCAGTATTTT. The whole variable domain, remainder taken from reference TRBV18 and TRBJ2-3, is NAGVMQNPRHLVRRRGQEARLRCSPMKGHSHVYWYRQLPEEGLKFMVYLQKENIIDESGMPKERFSAEFPKEGPSILRIQQVVRGDSAAYFCASSPPLQGADTQYFGPGTRLTVL.

This clonotype has only a few counts. The V and J genes are TRBV5-6 and TRBJ2-1; D assignment may be TRBD1 or TRBD2 (5 bases each). The V end lost 4 bases, the J end lost 0 bases, and 14 bases lay between the germline ends. CDR1 and CDR2 (germline): SGHDT, YYEEEE. This CDR3 comprises 16 residues. CDR3 amino acids: CASSPRGPSSYNEQFF. Here the CDR3 DNA reads TGTGCCAGCAGCCCCCGGGGACCAAGCTCCTACAATGAGCAGTTCTTC.

This clonotype appeared a few times. The rearrangement joins TRBV20-1 to TRBJ1-1; D unclear. This CDR3 has 12 amino acids. Trimming removed 4 bases from V and 4 bases from J, with 10 bases in between. CDR1 and CDR2 from the germline V gene are DFQATT and SNEGSKA (reference sequence). CDR3 protein: CSAIFGVTEAFF. CDR3 DNA: TGCAGTGCTATTTTCGGGGTCACTGAAGCTTTCTTT.

This clonotype was counted only a few times. The CDR3 sequence: CASSFNGGAHEQFF. The CDR3 nucleotides read TGTGCCAGCAGCTTCAACGGGGGGGCGCATGAGCAGTTCTTC. This chain uses TRBV5-4 with TRBJ2-1, with 8 bases identical to TRBD2. Trimming cost V 2 bases and J 8 bases; bases outside gene matches: 6. The CDR3 is made up of 14 amino acids. Germline V lookup: CDR1 SGHNT, CDR2 YYREEE (reference sequence).

The rearrangement joins TRBV12-3 or TRBV12-4 to TRBJ2-3; no firm D call. CDR3 length: 14 residues. With 3 bases removed from V and 8 bases from J, the gap between germline ends came to 15 bases. The CDR3 DNA sequence: TGTGCCAGCAGTTTCGCGGTGGAGTGGGGTACGCAGTATTTT. This sequence encodes CASSFAVEWGTQYF.

A few counts support this clonotype. The chain couples TRBV6-6 to TRBJ1-4; no definite D call. Germline V CDR1 and CDR2: MNHNY, SVGAGI (reference sequence). Deletions cut 6 bases from V and 8 bases from J, with 10 bases between. CDR3 length: 12 residues. CDR3: CASSPKAEKLFF. Written as DNA, the CDR3 is TGTGCCAGCAGCCCGAAGGCCGAAAAACTGTTTTTT.

This clonotype showed up just a few times. The V gene is TRBV27, the J gene TRBJ2-7; D assignment may be TRBD1 or TRBD2 (6 bases each). This CDR3 comprises 15 residues. CDR1 MNHEY and CDR2 SMNVEV come from the germline V gene (reference sequence). V was shortened by 7 bases and J by 12 bases, with 28 bases between the two germline ends. The CDR3 spells CASTQSYWGADKWYF. The CDR3 DNA reads TGTGCCAGCACCCAGAGTTATTGGGGGGCCGATAAATGGTACTTC.

The chain uses TRBV15 and TRBJ1-6, with a weak D call TRBD1 (6 bases). CDR1 and CDR2 from the germline V gene are LNHNV and YYDKDF (reference sequence). This CDR3 comprises 14 residues. V lost 3 bases to trimming and J lost 8 bases, with 11 bases between them. The CDR3 spells CATSRDQGYSPLHF. The DNA for the CDR3 is TGTGCCACCAGCAGGGATCAGGGGTATTCACCCCTCCACTTT.

V gene TRBV5-1 combines with J gene TRBJ2-5; no clear D gene. The ends were cut back, 1 base at V and 2 bases at J, with 12 bases in the middle. Per the germline V gene, CDR1 is SGHRS and CDR2 is YFSETQ. The CDR3 spans 15 residues. The CDR3 protein is CASSLSLTGQETQYF. DNA of the CDR3: TGCGCCAGCAGCTTGTCATTGACTGGGCAAGAGACCCAGTACTTC.

This clonotype occurred a few times. This sequence joins TRBV3-1 and TRBJ2-1; TRBD1 matches 8 bases. V shed 4 bases and J 9 bases; nucleotides not matched to a gene: 11. This CDR3 is 15 amino acids long. CDR1 is LGHDT and CDR2 is YNNKEL in the germline V gene (reference sequence). CDR3 protein: CASSPMDRVFVEQFF. CDR3 DNA: TGTGCCAGCAGCCCCATGGACAGGGTTTTTGTTGAGCAGTTCTTC.

A note on this clonotype: This may be a read error: a much more frequent sequence differs by one nucleotide. V and J are TRBV12-3 or TRBV12-4 and TRBJ2-5; D is undetermined. The CDR3 is 11 residues long. The V end lost 3 bases, the J end lost 4 bases, and 3 bases lay between the germline ends. CDR3 bases: TGTGCCAGCAGTTTCGGAGAGACCCAGTACTTC. Its translation: CASSFGETQYF.

J is TRBJ1-2 and V is TRBV7-9; D gene unclear. This CDR3 has 11 amino acids. CDR1 and CDR2 (germline): SEHNR, FQNEAQ (reference sequence). V lost 5 bases to trimming and J lost 7 bases, with 8 bases between them. The CDR3 coding sequence is TGTGCCAGCAGCCTGATGACTGGCTACACCTTC. Translation: CASSLMTGYTF.

This clonotype was recorded at least ten times. The gene calls are TRBV12-3 or TRBV12-4 and TRBJ1-5; 10 nucleotides align to TRBD1. The CDR3 is made up of 15 amino acids. V lost 7 bases and J lost 7; bases outside the gene matches: 10. The CDR3 DNA sequence: TGTGCCAGCAAAGGGGGACAGGGGTTCGAACAGCCCCAGCATTTT. This sequence encodes CASKGGQGFEQPQHF.

This CDR3 is CAISGTGGAYEQYF. The CDR3 DNA reads TGTGCCATCAGTGGGACAGGGGGCGCCTACGAGCAGTACTTC. The J gene is TRBJ2-7, the V gene TRBV10-3; 11 nucleotides agree with TRBD1. Germline V lookup: CDR1 ENHRY, CDR2 SYGVKD. V lost 4 bases and J lost 2; bases outside the gene matches: 1. This CDR3 has 14 residues.

V usage is TRBV10-3 and J usage is TRBJ1-5, with D perhaps matching TRBD1 (5 bases). Germline V gives CDR1 ENHRY, CDR2 SYGVKD. The V gene lost 0 bases and the J gene lost 4 bases, with 19 bases spanning the gap. The CDR3 runs to 18 residues. CDR3 coding DNA: TGTGCCATCAGTGAGTCGAGAGGCTGGGGGTGGGGGAATCAGCCCCAGCATTTT. Its translation: CAISESRGWGWGNQPQHF.

This clonotype was detected a few times. The rearrangement links TRBV3-1 to TRBJ1-1; maybe TRBD1 (5 bases). V was cut by 6 bases and J by 10 bases, with 12 bases left in between. The germline CDR1 and CDR2 sequences are LGHDT and YNNKEL (reference sequence). The CDR3 is 11 residues long. The CDR3 loop is CASSRGQVAFF. As DNA, the CDR3 is TGTGCCAGCAGTAGGGGCCAGGTAGCTTTCTTT.

This clonotype occurred many times. V and J are TRBV7-2 and TRBJ2-2; TRBD2 is a possible D gene (5 bases). Germline lookup yields CDR1 SGHTA and CDR2 FQGNSA. This CDR3 region has 17 residues. The V end lost 5 bases, the J end lost 0 bases, and 16 bases lay between the germline ends. For the CDR3, the DNA is TGTGCCAGCAGCCTCTCCTTGGAGGAGCCGAACACCGGGGAGCTGTTTTTT. As protein: CASSLSLEEPNTGELFF.

This chain uses TRBV6-5 with TRBJ1-5, with a possible D match to TRBD1 (5 bases). Germline assignment: CDR1 MNHEY and CDR2 SVGAGI. Trimming took off 0 bases at V and 7 bases at J, with 13 bases between the two ends. The CDR3 runs 15 residues. CDR3: CASSYSSRVRQPQHF. The CDR3 coding sequence is TGTGCCAGCAGTTACTCGAGCAGGGTGAGACAGCCCCAGCATTTT.

The V gene is TRBV3-1, the J gene TRBJ1-3, with 8 bases aligning to TRBD1. In germline, CDR1 is LGHDT, CDR2 YNNKEL (reference sequence). There are 17 residues in the CDR3. V lost 5 bases, J lost 0 bases, and 9 bases stayed unmatched. CDR3 loop: CASSSRTGPPSGNTIYF. The CDR3 DNA reads as TGTGCCAGCAGCTCTAGGACAGGGCCCCCCTCTGGAAACACCATATATTTT.

In its sample, this clonotype was seen many times. A junction boundary mismatches the germline segment, possibly from a read error. This chain uses TRBV20-1 with TRBJ2-1; D not certain. The CDR3 sequence is 10 residues long. Looked up from germline, CDR1 is DFQATT and CDR2 is SNEGSKA (reference sequence). CDR3: CSARDQDATF. The CDR3 DNA reads TGCAGTGCTAGAGATCAGGACGCCACCTTC.

This clonotype was seen ten or more times. V and J are TRBV11-2 and TRBJ2-1; TRBD2 matches at 10 bases. Germline loops: CDR1 SGHAT, CDR2 FQNNGV. This CDR3 is 15 amino acids long. After removal of 3 bases from V and 6 bases from J, the junction contained 5 bases not matched to a gene. CDR3 protein: CASSFSSGGANEQFF. CDR3 in DNA: TGTGCCAGCAGCTTTTCCAGCGGGGGGGCCAATGAGCAGTTCTTC.

The chain employs TRBV24-1 and TRBJ2-1; D perhaps matches TRBD2 (5 bases). Germline V gene lookup returns CDR1 KGHDR and CDR2 SFDVKD. Trimming stripped 2 bases from V and 8 bases from J, with 9 bases between. This CDR3 comprises 13 residues. In nucleotides, the CDR3 is TGTGCCACCAGTGATTCGGGGTCCCATGAGCAGTTCTTC. Translation: CATSDSGSHEQFF.

The J gene is TRBJ1-1, the V gene TRBV11-3; D gene unclear. V lost 5 bases and J 6 bases, leaving 13 bases between the germline ends. The CDR3 extends over 13 amino acids. CDR1 and CDR2 (germline): SGHNT, YENEEA. Here the CDR3 reads CASSLSGWPEAFF. The CDR3 DNA reads TGTGCCAGCAGCCTCAGTGGATGGCCTGAAGCTTTCTTT.

This clonotype appeared a few times. V is TRBV4-1 and J is TRBJ1-3, with D tentatively TRBD1 (5 bases). Trimming shortened V by 1 base and J by 4 bases, and 14 bases separated the two germline ends. The germline CDR1 and CDR2 sequences are MGHRA and YSYEKL. The CDR3 runs 16 residues. The CDR3 spells CASSQGVETAGNTIYF. CDR3 sequence (DNA): TGCGCCAGCAGCCAAGGCGTGGAGACAGCCGGAAACACCATATATTTT.

Ten or more counts support this clonotype. This sequence joins TRBV20-1 and TRBJ2-1, with D possibly matching TRBD1 (5 bases). With 1 base removed from V and 10 bases from J, the gap between germline ends came to 14 bases. In germline, CDR1 is DFQATT, CDR2 SNEGSKA (reference sequence). The length of the CDR3 is 13 residues. The DNA of the CDR3 is TGCAGTGCTAGAGCGTTTTTTGGGGCAGAGCAGTTCTTC. Translating gives CSARAFFGAEQFF.

The V call is TRBV12-3 or TRBV12-4, the J call TRBJ1-5; no clear D gene. The V end lost 6 bases, the J end lost 3 bases, and 18 bases lay between the germline ends. This CDR3 region has 16 residues. This chain's CDR3 is CASRQDDTDYNQPQHF. DNA of the CDR3: TGTGCCAGCAGGCAAGATGATACAGATTACAATCAGCCCCAGCATTTT.